This T cell receptor (beta chain) appears in the sequencing data of a study of T cells in localized non-small cell lung cancer (dated by TCRdb to about 2020). Describing the broader study: Comparing tumors with uninvolved tumor-adjacent lungs, the study looked at the T cell repertoires of 220 or so patients with early-stage NSCLC. The cohort consisted of around 250 treatment-naive NSCLC patients whose localized lung tumors had been resected. A mean age of around 69 years was recorded for the NSCLC patients, of whom under 150 were male and about a hundred were female. What the work shows at the level of the full study, not this receptor alone: Since the design was exploratory, TCR variables were selected using unadjusted p-values with no false-discovery rate correction. A median of approximately 57 of the top 100 tumor clones were detected in paired uninvolved adjacent lung, and approximately 28 of these tumor clones were also found among the top 100 clones of the paired uninvolved adjacent lung. Longer overall survival was associated with higher T cell density in blood, whereas shorter survival was associated with higher clonality in adjacent lung. Multi-region tumor sequencing was not performed, so intratumor heterogeneity could not be excluded. Uninvolved tumor-adjacent lung showed the highest T cell clonality, higher than tumor, which suggests more focused antigenic responses in the adjacent lung.

The immunoSEQ Assay was used to sequence TCR beta CDR3 regions from DNA. Regarding the original processing steps: T cell density was computed as TCR beta template counts normalized to usable DNA estimated by amplifying housekeeping genes. Richness was estimated using the preseqR package, with extrapolation to 400,000 templates for PBMC samples and to 120,000 templates for tissue samples. Clonality was calculated as one minus Pielou's evenness. To identify tissue-enriched TCRs, differential abundance testing was run on productive amino-acid clonotypes with a minimum total count of 5 and an alpha of 0.1. The Jaccard Index and the Morisita Overlap Index were used to quantify repertoire overlap between compartments. GLIPH grouped TCR beta CDR3s together with public tetramer-defined viral CDR3s, and a viral motif had to include at least three viral sequences and show V-gene enrichment. TCRdb provides this immuneACCESS table in a form limited to in-frame rearrangements. Some clones are lacking; in checked studies, under half of them reflect an unresolved V gene, and why the rest are absent is not known. Clone size and the V and J calls come from that table; the DNA yielded D and trimming. The sample profile shows 23,000 or so clones; about 90% of them were found once. The ten most abundant clones make up 2.5% to 3% of the sample.

At diagnosis, peripheral blood, uninvolved tumor-adjacent lung and tumor were collected and were preserved as a mix of fresh-frozen and FFPE material. Blood samples were analyzed as peripheral blood mononuclear cells for TCR repertoire profiling. On this clone: The antigen this receptor binds is unknown. No much larger clone is present one base from it, and per-base qualities are unavailable.

Ends trimmed: V by 5 bases, J by 5 bases; bases unmatched to a gene: 7. The germline V gene provides CDR1 MNHNS and CDR2 SASEGT. The CDR3 holds 14 amino acids from the cysteine to the phenylalanine. Only the CDR3 part of the read is kept: 42 bases, read in frame from the first base. This clonotype was obtained from a woman aged 40-69 years with stage I lung adenocarcinoma. The source material was peripheral blood, sampled before any cancer treatment. This chain is built from TRBV6-1 and TRBJ1-1; TRBD1 aligns with 8 central bases. The CDR3 region reads CASSPGQGKTEAFF. The DNA is TGTGCCAGCAGTCCCGGACAGGGCAAAACTGAAGCTTTCTTT.